This T cell receptor (beta chain) appears in the sequencing data of a study of beta chain features in type 1 diabetes. Overall study findings and caveats: Shortening of TCRB CDR3s, moderate but significant, appeared in all four CD4+ subsets of Type 1 diabetes patients. Sampled from patients, naive, central memory and Treg TCRB repertoires appeared more similar than those sampled from healthy donors. In patients and controls equally, PCR might favor templates that are shorter.

About this clone itself: The antigen is undetermined.

Trimming cost V 2 bases and J 5 bases, with 11 bases left between them. Per the germline V gene, CDR1 is SGHNT and CDR2 is YYREEE (reference sequence). This CDR3 spans 15 amino acids. Reverse transcription of all isolated RNA meant that expressed TCRB transcripts were sequenced. Clones were read by immunoSEQ multiplex PCR, and TCRdb kept only the in-frame ones, dropping some. The table records 15,000 or so clones, around 70% of them present only once. The source material was stem cell memory CD4+ T cells from blood. The gene calls are TRBV5-4 and TRBJ1-6; possible D gene TRBD1, 6 bases. The TCR was taken from a young man with type 1 diabetes. CDR3 DNA: TGTGCCAGCAGCTTAAATCCAGGGGATAATTCACCCCTCCACTTT. The encoded protein is CASSLNPGDNSPLHF.